The 27 T cell receptor beta chains below all came from one sample that was sequenced in a study of Graves' ophthalmopathy and Graves' hyperthyroidism. Beta-chain TCR CDR3 regions were amplified from RNA transcripts. HTBI primers served in a first-round RT-PCR, which a second-round multiplex PCR followed. Using its own MiXCR run on the multiplex PCR reads, TCRdb lists one record per CDR3 protein. The sample carries hundreds of thousands of distinct CDR3 sequences, around 50% recorded once. Sequencing was carried out using peripheral blood. All receptors derive from an adult man with Graves' ophthalmopathy.

This clonotype was recorded only once. One junction end does not reproduce the germline sequence, and a read error may be involved. The gene calls are TRBV5-8 and TRBJ1-1; possible D gene TRBD1, 6 bases. Germline V CDR1 and CDR2: SGHTS, YDEGEE. The CDR3 spans 13 residues. CDR3 loop: CASSVTGSTEAFF. The CDR3, as DNA: TGCGCCAGCAGCGTTACAGGGTCCACTGAAGCTTTCTTT.

This clonotype was recorded a few times. The V gene is TRBV9, the J gene TRBJ2-7; perhaps TRBD2 as D (6 bases). Trimming pared 0 bases from V and 0 bases from J, leaving 13 bases between. This CDR3 comprises 16 residues. Germline CDR1 reads SGDLS; CDR2 reads YYNGEE. The CDR3 loop is CASSVEGGTYSYEQYF. CDR3 in DNA: TGTGCCAGCAGCGTAGAGGGCGGGACGTACTCCTACGAGCAGTACTTC.

In this sample, this clonotype turned up a few times. The gene calls are TRBV3-1 and TRBJ2-5; TRBD2 agrees at 10 bases. The CDR3 is made up of 15 amino acids. The germline V gene has CDR1 LGHDT and CDR2 YNNKEL (reference sequence). After removal of 8 bases from V and 4 bases from J, the junction contained 10 bases not matched to a gene. The CDR3 DNA reads TGTGCCAGCCGCCCTCTAGCGGGGGCGGGAGAGACCCAGTACTTC. Protein: CASRPLAGAGETQYF.

The chain joins TRBV7-9 to TRBJ2-7; D call uncertain. The CDR3 runs to 12 residues. V lost 2 bases to trimming and J lost 4 bases, with 6 bases between them. Germline V gene sequence: CDR1 SEHNR, CDR2 FQNEAQ (reference sequence). The CDR3: CASSLRVYEQYF. CDR3 nucleotide sequence: TGTGCCAGCAGCTTACGGGTTTACGAGCAGTACTTC.

This clonotype occurred a few times. This chain joins TRBV7-2 and TRBJ2-7; D is undetermined. The CDR3 totals 13 residues. CDR1 is SGHTA and CDR2 is FQGNSA in the germline V gene. Between the trimmed V and J ends, which lost 1 base and 5 bases, there was a span of 9 bases. The CDR3 DNA reads TGTGCCAGCAGCTTAGTGGATCGGGACGAGCAGTACTTC. The encoded protein is CASSLVDRDEQYF.

Only a few counts were recorded for this clonotype. The chain employs TRBV7-9 and TRBJ2-7, with 7 bases aligning to TRBD1. This CDR3 has 13 residues. V lost 8 bases and J lost 3; bases outside the gene matches: 7. Germline CDR1 and CDR2: SEHNR and FQNEAQ (reference sequence). The CDR3 DNA follows: TGTGCCAGCCATGGGGACAGTCACTACGAGCAGTACTTC. It specifies CASHGDSHYEQYF.

The count of this clonotype is one. One end of the junction fails to match germline, which may point to a read error. This sequence joins TRBV19 and TRBJ1-2, with D maybe TRBD1 (5 bases). CDR3 length: 16 amino acids. Germline V gene sequence: CDR1 LNHDA, CDR2 SQIVND (reference sequence). Written as DNA, the CDR3 is TGTGCCAGTAGTCCAATGGAGGGGCCGAGACCCTATGGCTGCACCTTC. Translation: CASSPMEGPRPYGCTF.

This clonotype was counted once. A much bigger clone sits one base away, suggesting this may be a read error. This chain connects TRBV20-1 to TRBJ1-2, with D uncertain. CDR1 and CDR2 from the germline V gene are DFQATT and SNEGSKA (reference sequence). The CDR3 consists of 8 residues. This CDR3 reads CSGDGHTF. CDR3 in DNA: TGCAGTGGTGATGGCCACACCTTC.

This clonotype was recorded at least ten times. The rearrangement links TRBV10-3 to TRBJ2-7; TRBD1 agrees at 10 bases. The CDR3 is 13 amino acids. The germline gives CDR1 ENHRY, CDR2 SYGVKD. With V trimmed by 7 bases and J by 4 bases, 4 bases remained unmatched. CDR3 nucleotides: TGTGCCATCACCTGGGACAGGGGTTACGAGCAGTACTTC. Protein: CAITWDRGYEQYF.

The chain is built from TRBV5-4 and TRBJ1-1, with 7 bases lining up with TRBD1. The CDR3 runs 15 residues. Looked up from germline, CDR1 is SGHNT and CDR2 is YYREEE (reference sequence). The V gene end was trimmed by 2 bases and the J gene end by 5 bases; junction bases not matched to a gene: 9. The CDR3 bases are TGTGCCAGCAGCTTCGGTCGACAGGGCAGGACTGAAGCTTTCTTT. This gives the protein CASSFGRQGRTEAFF.

The chain recombines TRBV7-3 with TRBJ2-7; D is unclear. CDR3 size: 13 residues. CDR1 is SGHTA, CDR2 FQGTGA, per germline. V lost 5 bases, J lost 5 bases, and 13 bases lay in between. CDR3 sequence reads: CASSLLSGHEQYF. Here the CDR3 DNA reads TGTGCCAGCAGCCTTCTCTCTGGGCACGAGCAGTACTTC.

The chain carries TRBV12-3 or TRBV12-4 and TRBJ2-5, with 7 bases lining up with TRBD2. CDR3 size: 16 residues. With 4 bases clipped from V and 5 bases from J, the junction kept 13 bases outside the gene matches. This CDR3 reads CASSSHSSRGRETQYF. In DNA form, the CDR3 reads TGTGCCAGCAGTTCCCACTCGTCGCGGGGGAGGGAGACCCAGTACTTC.

A few counts support this clonotype. V gene TRBV2 combines with J gene TRBJ1-2; 11 positions agree with TRBD1. The CDR3 contains 16 residues. The germline V gene encodes CDR1 SNHLY and CDR2 FYNNEI. Germline trimming cut 2 bases from V and 5 bases from J; bases unmatched to any gene: 7. CDR3 protein: CASSESIGQGAYGYTF. The CDR3 DNA reads as TGTGCCAGCAGTGAATCAATTGGACAGGGGGCGTATGGCTACACCTTC.

This CDR3 reads CAIRTSYEQYF. The CDR3 DNA reads as TGTGCCATCAGAACATCCTACGAGCAGTACTTC. This chain uses TRBV10-3 with TRBJ2-7; D call uncertain. The CDR3 is 11 amino acids. Between the trimmed V and J ends, which lost 6 bases and 1 base, there was a span of 4 bases. Looked up from germline, CDR1 is ENHRY and CDR2 is SYGVKD.

With respect to this clonotype: The conserved closing phenylalanine or tryptophan is absent in this CDR3, likely reflecting a read error. This chain connects TRBV29-1 to TRBJ2-5; tentatively, D is TRBD2 (5 bases). Germline CDR1 is SQVTM and CDR2 is ANQGSEA. V was trimmed by 6 bases and J by 6 bases, leaving 17 bases between them. This CDR3 is 13 amino acids long. CDR3 in DNA: TGCAGCGTCGTCGAGGGCGCGAGAAAGACCCAGTACCTC. Encoded protein: CSVVEGARKTQYL.

V is TRBV3-1 and J is TRBJ2-5; D possibly corresponds to TRBD1 (6 bases). V was cut by 4 bases and J by 5 bases, with 14 bases left in between. The germline CDR1 and CDR2 sequences are LGHDT and YNNKEL (reference sequence). This CDR3 spans 14 amino acids. The CDR3 protein is CASSPHTGLETQYF. CDR3 in DNA: TGTGCCAGCAGCCCGCACACAGGGTTGGAGACCCAGTACTTC.

The V gene is TRBV7-3, the J gene TRBJ2-3; 9 nucleotides match TRBD1. The CDR3 has 15 amino acids. Trimming at V came to 5 bases and at J to 2 bases, leaving 5 bases not matched to a gene. Per germline, CDR1 SGHTA and CDR2 FQGTGA. In DNA, the CDR3 is TGTGCCAGCAGCCAGGGACAGGGCAACACAGATACGCAGTATTTT. Translating it yields CASSQGQGNTDTQYF.

This clonotype occurred a few times. CDR3: CASSSDGWAIYEQYF. The CDR3 DNA follows: TGTGCCAGCAGCTCAGACGGGTGGGCGATCTACGAGCAGTACTTC. The V and J genes are TRBV7-2 and TRBJ2-7, with D hard to call. The CDR3 spans 15 residues. Per the germline V gene, CDR1 is SGHTA and CDR2 is FQGNSA. Deletions cut 4 bases from V and 3 bases from J, with 16 bases between. Full variable domain (rest looked up from reference TRBV7-2 and TRBJ2-7): GAGVSQSPSNKVTEKGKDVELRCDPISGHTALYWYRQSLGQGLEFLIYFQGNSAPDKSGLPSDRFSAERTGGSVSTLTIQRTQQEDSAVYLCASSSDGWAIYEQYFGPGTRLTVT.

This clonotype appeared many times. The rearrangement links TRBV5-1 to TRBJ1-2, with D possibly TRBD1 on 5 matching bases. The V gene lost 3 bases and the J gene lost 4 bases, with 13 bases spanning the gap. The CDR3 extends over 14 amino acids. Germline CDR1 is SGHRS and CDR2 is YFSETQ. The CDR3 sequence is CASSSHDSPYGYTF. CDR3 bases: TGCGCCAGCAGCTCCCACGACAGCCCCTATGGCTACACCTTC. The full variable domain, rest sourced from reference TRBV5-1 and TRBJ1-2, is KAGVTQTPRYLIKTRGQQVTLSCSPISGHRSVSWYQQTPGQGLQFLFEYFSETQRNKGNFPGRFSGRQFSNSRSEMNVSTLELGDSALYLCASSSHDSPYGYTFGSGTRLTVV.

This clonotype was found a few times. The chain uses TRBV4-1 and TRBJ1-2; D might be TRBD1 (5 bases). The V gene's germline CDR1 is MGHRA and CDR2 YSYEKL. The CDR3 sequence is 17 residues long. The germline V and J ends were trimmed by 4 bases and 5 bases, with 23 bases remaining between them. The DNA for the CDR3 is TGCGCCAGCAGCCCTCTAATAGCAACGACAGCGAGGTATGGCTACACCTTC. Amino acid sequence: CASSPLIATTARYGYTF.

The sample holds many counts of this clonotype. The J gene is TRBJ1-5, the V gene TRBV6-6; a weak D match, TRBD1 (5 bases). Germline CDR1 is MNHNY and CDR2 is SVGAGI (reference sequence). With 4 bases removed from V and 1 base from J, the gap between germline ends came to 11 bases. The CDR3 covers 15 residues. The CDR3 sequence: CASSSGGWSNQPQHF. The CDR3 DNA reads TGTGCCAGCAGTTCTGGGGGGTGGAGCAATCAGCCCCAGCATTTT.

The chain recombines TRBV27 with TRBJ1-1; TRBD1 matches at 9 bases. CDR1 and CDR2 (germline): MNHEY, SMNVEV (reference sequence). The CDR3 totals 15 residues. The V segment lost 0 bases and the J segment 5 bases; nucleotides outside the gene matches: 4. The CDR3 spells CASSLSGTGRTEAFF. CDR3 in DNA: TGTGCCAGCAGTTTATCGGGGACAGGGAGGACTGAAGCTTTCTTT.

The rearrangement joins TRBV10-3 to TRBJ2-7; weak D call: TRBD1 (5 bases). Trimming shortened V by 4 bases and J by 2 bases, and 9 bases separated the two germline ends. Germline assignment: CDR1 ENHRY and CDR2 SYGVKD. This CDR3 has 13 amino acids. CDR3 region: CAISAGLPYEQYF. The CDR3 coding sequence is TGTGCCATCAGTGCAGGGCTGCCCTACGAGCAGTACTTC.

This clonotype was picked up a small number of times. This chain uses TRBV6-5 with TRBJ1-1; 9 bases line up with TRBD1. With V trimmed by 6 bases and J by 6 bases, 5 bases remained unmatched. The germline CDR1 and CDR2 sequences are MNHEY and SVGAGI. The CDR3 runs 13 residues. The CDR3 here is CASRGQGRAEAFF. CDR3 nucleotides: TGTGCCAGCAGGGGACAGGGACGGGCTGAAGCTTTCTTT.

The chain carries TRBV10-3 and TRBJ2-7; 8 positions match TRBD2. Gene TRBJ2-1 matches the end of the DNA better, so the J call may be wrong. The CDR3 sequence is 22 residues long. From germline, CDR1 is ENHRY and CDR2 SYGVKD. As DNA, the CDR3 is TGTGCCATCAGTGAGTTCCAGTTGGCCCCCTCGGGAGCGGGAGACCCATACAATGAGCAGTTCTTC. Translating gives CAISEFQLAPSGAGDPYNEQFF.

A few counts support this clonotype. The chain joins TRBV12-3 or TRBV12-4 to TRBJ1-1; D not certain. The CDR3 consists of 12 residues. V lost 1 base and J 11 bases, leaving 11 bases between the germline ends. In DNA form, the CDR3 reads TGTGCCAGCAGTTTAGGAACACTCGAGGCTTTCTTT. Protein sequence: CASSLGTLEAFF.

CDR3 amino acids: CASSYYGGDSPLHF. As DNA, the CDR3 is TGTGCCAGCAGTTACTACGGTGGGGATTCACCCCTCCACTTT. The chain carries TRBV9 and TRBJ1-6; D is uncertain. The CDR3 totals 14 residues. V lost 5 bases and J lost 8, with 14 bases in between. CDR1 SGDLS and CDR2 YYNGEE come from the germline V gene.